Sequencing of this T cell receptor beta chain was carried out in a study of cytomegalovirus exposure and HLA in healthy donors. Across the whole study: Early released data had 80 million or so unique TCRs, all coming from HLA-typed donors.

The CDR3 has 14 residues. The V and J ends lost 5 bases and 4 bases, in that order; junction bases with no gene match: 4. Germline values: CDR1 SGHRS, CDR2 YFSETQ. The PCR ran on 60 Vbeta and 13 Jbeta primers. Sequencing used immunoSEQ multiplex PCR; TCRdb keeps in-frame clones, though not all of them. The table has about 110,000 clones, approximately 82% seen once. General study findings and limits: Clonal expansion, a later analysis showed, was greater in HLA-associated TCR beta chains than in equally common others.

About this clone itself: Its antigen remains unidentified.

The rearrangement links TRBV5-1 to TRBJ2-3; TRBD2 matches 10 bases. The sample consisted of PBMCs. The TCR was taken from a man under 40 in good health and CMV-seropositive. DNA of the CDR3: TGCGCCAGCAGAAGCGGGAGGGCCGCAGATACGCAGTATTTT. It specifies CASRSGRAADTQYF.